These 17 T cell receptor beta chains were sequenced from one sample in a study of chemoradiotherapy in HPV16-positive cancers. Assay used: immunoSEQ multiplex PCR; TCRdb lists only in-frame clones, some missing. Here the sample spans 29,000 or so clones, 93% being singletons. Sequenced material: blood, taken from a patient who underwent chemoradiotherapy. These receptors originate from a human donor with HPV-associated anogenital cancer.

The gene calls are TRBV7-2 and TRBJ2-2; 8 bases agree with TRBD2. Per germline, CDR1 SGHTA and CDR2 FQGNSA. This CDR3 spans 16 amino acids. Trimming at V came to 4 bases and at J to 4 bases, leaving 8 bases not matched to a gene. The DNA for the CDR3 is TGTGCCAGCAGCTCCCTCGGGGGGGCGGGCACCGGGGAGCTGTTTTTT. Its translation: CASSSLGGAGTGELFF.

The chain uses TRBV7-3 and TRBJ2-6; D remains unclear. CDR3 size: 17 residues. V lost 3 bases and J lost 4, with 16 bases in between. Germline V gene lookup returns CDR1 SGHTA and CDR2 FQGTGA. The CDR3 sequence is CASSLAAPTSGANVLTF. The DNA of the CDR3 is TGTGCCAGCAGCTTGGCAGCCCCCACCTCGGGGGCCAACGTCCTGACTTTC.

The V gene is TRBV4-2, the J gene TRBJ2-3, with TRBD1 matching 12 bases. CDR3 size: 17 residues. The trim removed 4 bases at V and 5 bases at J, leaving 10 bases unmatched. Germline V lookup: CDR1 LGHNA, CDR2 YNFKEQ. The CDR3 DNA sequence: TGTGCCAGCAGCCCACAATCCGGGACAGGGGGCAGAGATACGCAGTATTTT. Translated: CASSPQSGTGGRDTQYF.

V gene TRBV2 combines with J gene TRBJ2-7, with 9 bases lining up with TRBD2. The V gene's germline CDR1 is SNHLY and CDR2 FYNNEI. V gave up 6 bases and J gave up 2 bases; unmatched junction bases: 5. The length of the CDR3 is 14 residues. In nucleotides, the CDR3 is TGTGCCAGCAGACTAGCGGGCCCAGCCTACGAGCAGTACTTC. Translating gives CASRLAGPAYEQYF. The full variable domain, with the rest looked up from reference TRBV2 and TRBJ2-7, is EPEVTQTPSHQVTQMGQEVILRCVPISNHLYFYWYRQILGQKVEFLVSFYNNEISEKSEIFDDQFSVERPDGSNFTLKIRSTKLEDSAMYFCASRLAGPAYEQYFGPGTRLTVT.

This chain uses TRBV6-4 with TRBJ2-5, with 10 bases matching TRBD2. The CDR3 length is 19 residues. The trim removed 3 bases at V and 2 bases at J, leaving 15 bases unmatched. Germline assignment: CDR1 MRHNA and CDR2 SNTAGT. The CDR3 bases are TGTGCCAGCAGTGAAAGGGATAGCGGGGGGAGCAAGAAACAAGAGACCCAGTACTTC. This gives the protein CASSERDSGGSKKQETQYF.

This chain links TRBV5-4 with TRBJ2-6, with TRBD1 identical over 8 bases. CDR1 is SGHNT and CDR2 is YYREEE in the germline V gene (reference sequence). The V gene end was trimmed by 3 bases and the J gene end by 4 bases; junction bases not matched to a gene: 9. CDR3 length: 17 amino acids. The CDR3 reads CASSSSWTGPGANVLTF. The CDR3 DNA follows: TGTGCCAGCAGCTCTTCCTGGACAGGGCCCGGGGCCAACGTCCTGACTTTC.

J is TRBJ2-2 and V is TRBV19, with D unresolved. The CDR3 runs to 14 residues. V was cut by 3 bases and J by 5 bases, with 10 bases left in between. Germline CDR1 is LNHDA and CDR2 is SQIVND (reference sequence). CDR3 residues: CASSIAIVTGELFF. The CDR3 region has the DNA TGTGCCAGTAGTATCGCGATTGTGACCGGGGAGCTGTTTTTT.

The J gene is TRBJ1-4, the V gene TRBV11-2; D call uncertain. The germline V gene encodes CDR1 SGHAT and CDR2 FQNNGV. Trimming stripped 2 bases from V and 7 bases from J, with 11 bases between. The CDR3 contains 14 residues. CDR3 amino acids: CASSLWSSPEKLFF. In nucleotides, the CDR3 is TGTGCCAGCAGCTTATGGTCTAGCCCTGAAAAACTGTTTTTT.

In this sample, this clone turned up a few times. The chain joins TRBV5-6 to TRBJ1-1; weak D call: TRBD1 (6 bases). CDR1 is SGHDT, CDR2 YYEEEE, per germline. This CDR3 has 14 residues. The germline V and J ends were trimmed by 2 bases and 5 bases, with 13 bases remaining between them. The CDR3 DNA reads as TGTGCCAGCAGCTTTGAGGGGGGATGGACTGAAGCTTTCTTT. Translation gives CASSFEGGWTEAFF.

This clone was seen a few times. The sample carries other DNA sequences with the same CDR3. V gene TRBV18 combines with J gene TRBJ2-3, with TRBD2 matching 7 bases. The germline gives CDR1 KGHSH, CDR2 LQKENI. With 1 base clipped from V and 0 bases from J, the junction kept 1 base outside the gene matches. The CDR3 runs to 15 residues. The CDR3 reads CASSPLGGSTDTQYF. In nucleotides, the CDR3 is TGTGCCAGCTCACCACTGGGGGGGAGCACAGATACGCAGTATTTT.

V and J are TRBV5-1 and TRBJ2-1, with 8 bases fitting TRBD2. J was trimmed by 4 bases and V by 2 bases; bases with no gene match: 8. Per the germline V gene, CDR1 is SGHRS and CDR2 is YFSETQ. CDR3 length: 16 residues. CDR3 protein: CASSFISSGVYNEQFF. The DNA for the CDR3 is TGCGCCAGCAGCTTTATTAGTAGCGGGGTTTACAATGAGCAGTTCTTC.

This clone was observed once. The chain links TRBV11-2 to TRBJ2-1; D gene ambiguous. Germline CDR1 reads SGHAT; CDR2 reads FQNNGV. The CDR3 covers 11 residues. V lost 6 bases and J 5 bases, leaving 5 bases between the germline ends. Here the CDR3 DNA reads TGTGCCAGCAGGCAAAACAATGAGCAGTTCTTC. Translated: CASRQNNEQFF. Full variable domain (rest looked up from reference TRBV11-2 and TRBJ2-1): EAGVAQSPRYKIIEKRQSVAFWCNPISGHATLYWYQQILGQGPKLLIQFQNNGVVDDSQLPKDRFSAERLKGVDSTLKIQPAKLEDSAVYLCASRQNNEQFFGPGTRLTVL.

Only one count was recorded for this clone. This rearrangement joins TRBV21-1 to TRBJ1-5; the table's D call of TRBD1 was not tested on the DNA. TRBV21-1 is a listed pseudogene. The CDR3 loop spans 18 amino acids. CDR3 amino acids: CASSKTPDRNISNQPQHF. In nucleotides, the CDR3 is TGTGCCAGCAGCAAAACGCCTGACAGGAACATTAGCAATCAGCCCCAGCATTTT.

The rearrangement joins TRBV7-2 to TRBJ1-2; TRBD1 aligns across 9 bases. The V and J ends lost 5 bases and 1 base, in that order; junction bases with no gene match: 5. This CDR3 is built from 15 residues. Germline V gene lookup returns CDR1 SGHTA and CDR2 FQGNSA. CDR3 bases: TGTGCCAGCAGCCCCGGGACAGGGCTTAACTATGGCTACACCTTC. Its translation: CASSPGTGLNYGYTF. The variable domain in full, completed from reference TRBV7-2 and TRBJ1-2, reads GAGVSQSPSNKVTEKGKDVELRCDPISGHTALYWYRQSLGQGLEFLIYFQGNSAPDKSGLPSDRFSAERTGGSVSTLTIQRTQQEDSAVYLCASSPGTGLNYGYTFGSGTRLTVV.

The sample holds one count of this clone. The V call is TRBV7-8, the J call TRBJ1-1; D is undetermined. V dropped 4 bases and J dropped 5 bases, with 14 bases sitting between them. CDR3 size: 14 residues. CDR1 and CDR2 from the germline V gene are SGHVS and FQNEAQ. CDR3 residues: CASSSRWGGTEAFF. The CDR3, as DNA: TGTGCCAGCAGCTCAAGATGGGGAGGGACTGAAGCTTTCTTT.

The genes are TRBV27 and TRBJ2-1; D gene unclear. V lost 2 bases to trimming and J lost 3 bases, with 8 bases between them. Germline V gives CDR1 MNHEY, CDR2 SMNVEV (reference sequence). The CDR3 has 14 amino acids. DNA for the CDR3: TGTGCCAGCAGTTTAATTGCAGTCTACAATGAGCAGTTCTTC. This sequence encodes CASSLIAVYNEQFF.

Only a few counts were recorded for this clone. Here the CDR3 reads CASSEDLEGTEAFF. The CDR3 region has the DNA TGTGCCAGCAGTGAAGATTTGGAGGGCACTGAAGCTTTCTTT. The V call is TRBV6-1, the J call TRBJ1-1; D is uncertain. The CDR3 extends over 14 amino acids. The germline V gene has CDR1 MNHNS and CDR2 SASEGT. V lost 1 base, J lost 4 bases, and 10 bases lay in between.